The next 2 T cell receptor beta chains were all read from a single sample in a study of T cell responses to AZD1222 COVID-19 vaccine. Sequencing used immunoSEQ multiplex PCR; TCRdb keeps in-frame clones, though not all of them. Seen here are 150,000 to 200,000 clones, 88% observed once, and the top ten hold 5.5%. The specimen comprised peripheral blood, sampled on day 0 of AZD1222 vaccination. The receptors derive from an adult in good health.

The chain uses TRBV14 and TRBJ2-3; D remains ambiguous. CDR1 and CDR2 (germline): SGHDN, FVKESK. This CDR3 has 16 amino acids. The germline V and J ends were trimmed by 0 bases and 5 bases, with 15 bases remaining between them. CDR3 nucleotides: TGTGCCAGCAGCCAAGATCTGGCCCAGCGCAGAGATACGCAGTATTTT. Translating it yields CASSQDLAQRRDTQYF.

The chain uses TRBV7-2 and TRBJ1-1; D ambiguous. Germline V gene data show CDR1 as SGHTA and CDR2 as FQGNSA. The CDR3 extends over 12 amino acids. Trimming shortened V by 5 bases and J by 4 bases, and 8 bases separated the two germline ends. The CDR3 here is CASSPPGTEAFF. The CDR3 DNA reads TGTGCCAGCAGCCCGCCGGGCACTGAAGCTTTCTTT.